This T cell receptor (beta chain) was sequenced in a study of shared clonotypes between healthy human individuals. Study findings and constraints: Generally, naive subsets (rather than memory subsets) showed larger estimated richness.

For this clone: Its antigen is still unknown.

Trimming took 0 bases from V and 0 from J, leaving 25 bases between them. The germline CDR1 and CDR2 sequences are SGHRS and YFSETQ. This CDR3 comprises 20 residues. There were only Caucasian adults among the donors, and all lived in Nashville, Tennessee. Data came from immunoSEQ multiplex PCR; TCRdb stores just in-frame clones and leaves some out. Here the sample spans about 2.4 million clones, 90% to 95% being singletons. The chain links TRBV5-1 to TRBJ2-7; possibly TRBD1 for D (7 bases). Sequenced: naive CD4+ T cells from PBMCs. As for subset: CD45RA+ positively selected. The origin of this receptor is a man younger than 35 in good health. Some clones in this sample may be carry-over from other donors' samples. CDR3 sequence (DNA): TGCGCCAGCAGCTTGGGGGTTCGCAGGGGGGCCGACCTCTCCTCCTACGAGCAGTACTTC. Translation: CASSLGVRRGADLSSYEQYF.